These 26 T cell receptor beta chains share one sample of origin, sequenced in a study of metastatic and nonmetastatic thyroid tumors. TCRdb re-clonotyped the PCR reads through MiXCR. The data show approximately 13,000 clones, with roughly 23% seen just once and 3.6% held by the top ten. Prior to thyroid surgery, none of the patients had received any treatment. Sample: blood. The receptors here all came from a female donor with papillary thyroid cancer or a benign thyroid nodule (not recorded which). Some clones in this sample may be carry-over from other donors' samples.

The chain links TRBV9 to TRBJ2-3, with 9 bases aligning to TRBD2. CDR1 and CDR2 (germline): SGDLS, YYNGEE. Losses at the gene ends were 0 bases for V and 3 bases for J; bases not matched to a gene: 8. This CDR3 has 17 residues. The CDR3 DNA sequence: TGTGCCAGCAGCGTAGCTGGCGGGAGGGCCAAAACAGATACGCAGTATTTT. Its translation is CASSVAGGRAKTDTQYF.

V usage is TRBV6-1 and J usage is TRBJ1-1; D not resolved. The V end lost 5 bases, the J end lost 0 bases, and 13 bases lay between the germline ends. The CDR3 length is 15 residues. The germline gives CDR1 MNHNS, CDR2 SASEGT. The CDR3 reads CASSPGTTVNTEAFF. The DNA of the CDR3 is TGTGCCAGCAGTCCCGGAACCACAGTGAACACTGAAGCTTTCTTT.

Regarding this clone: The conserved closing phenylalanine or tryptophan is absent in this CDR3, likely reflecting a read error. This chain joins TRBV28 and TRBJ2-5; D unresolved. CDR3 size: 15 residues. With 3 bases removed from V and 8 bases from J, the gap between germline ends came to 19 bases. Germline CDR1 MDHEN, CDR2 SYDVKM. As DNA, the CDR3 is TGTGCCAGCAGTTTTGATCACGGGCCTAGGGAAACCCAGTACTTA. As protein: CASSFDHGPRETQYL.

This clone has just a few counts. The gene calls are TRBV29-1 and TRBJ1-2; TRBD1 agrees at 7 bases. The V segment lost 6 bases and the J segment 4 bases; nucleotides outside the gene matches: 8. CDR3 size: 13 residues. CDR1 is SQVTM and CDR2 is ANQGSEA in the germline V gene. The CDR3 nucleotides are TGCAGCGTAGGAGGGGGCGCGGGCTATGGCTACACCTTC. Its translation is CSVGGGAGYGYTF.

This clone was observed at least ten times. This sequence joins TRBV5-5 and TRBJ1-1; the D is unclear. The CDR3 covers 14 residues. Germline V lookup: CDR1 SGHKS, CDR2 YYEKEE (reference sequence). Trimming removed 1 base at V and 3 bases at J, with 10 bases between. The DNA for the CDR3 is TGTGCCAGCAGCTTGATCGTTGGCGACACTGAAGCTTTCTTT. It yields the protein CASSLIVGDTEAFF. Full variable domain (remainder filled in from reference TRBV5-5 and TRBJ1-1): DAGVTQSPTHLIKTRGQQVTLRCSPISGHKSVSWYQQVLGQGPQFIFQYYEKEERGRGNFPDRFSARQFPNYSSELNVNALLLGDSALYLCASSLIVGDTEAFFGQGTRLTVV.

V gene TRBV2 combines with J gene TRBJ2-1; 7 positions agree with TRBD1. Germline V gives CDR1 SNHLY, CDR2 FYNNEI. The CDR3 consists of 19 residues. With V trimmed by 2 bases and J by 0 bases, 13 bases remained unmatched. The CDR3 loop reads CASSEFNPGQLSSYNEQFF. The CDR3 region has the DNA TGTGCCAGCAGTGAATTTAACCCGGGACAGTTGAGCTCCTACAATGAGCAGTTCTTC.

This clone is deemed medium-sized. The rearrangement uses TRBV2 and TRBJ2-7; D unresolved. This CDR3 region has 14 residues. Trimming shortened V by 1 base and J by 1 base, and 8 bases separated the two germline ends. The germline gives CDR1 SNHLY, CDR2 FYNNEI. Written as DNA, the CDR3 is TGTGCCAGCAGTGAAGACCGGAATTCCTACGAGCAGTACGTC. Its translation: CASSEDRNSYEQYV.

This clone was observed many times. The J gene is TRBJ2-4, the V gene TRBV7-2; the D call may be TRBD1 or TRBD2 (5 bases each). The V end lost 1 base, the J end lost 3 bases, and 10 bases lay between the germline ends. The germline V gene has CDR1 SGHTA and CDR2 FQGNSA. CDR3 size: 15 residues. Here the CDR3 DNA reads TGTGCCAGCAGCTTAGACGGGGCGAACAAAAACATTCAGTACTTC. This encodes CASSLDGANKNIQYF.

The rearrangement uses TRBV28 and TRBJ1-2; a possible D gene is TRBD1 (6 bases). Germline V lookup: CDR1 MDHEN, CDR2 SYDVKM. The CDR3 has 15 residues. Trimming left V 0 bases short and J 3 bases short, with 11 bases between. CDR3 sequence: CASSLWDSCDYGYTF. In DNA form, the CDR3 reads TGTGCCAGCAGTTTATGGGACAGCTGTGACTATGGCTACACCTTC.

This clone was counted only a few times. The chain has TRBV6-9 and TRBJ1-2; no clear D gene. CDR1 is MNHGY, CDR2 SVAAGI, per germline. V was clipped by 2 bases and J by 3 bases, with 7 bases between them. The CDR3 is 13 residues long. CDR3 in DNA: TGTGCCAGCAGTTATGAGCAGGACTATGGCTACACCTTC. It codes for CASSYEQDYGYTF.

The chain couples TRBV6-1 to TRBJ2-2, with 10 bases aligning to TRBD1. Losses at the gene ends were 5 bases for V and 0 bases for J; bases not matched to a gene: 6. Germline V lookup: CDR1 MNHNS, CDR2 SASEGT. This CDR3 has 17 residues. The CDR3 region is CASSRSGTGANTGELFF. DNA of the CDR3: TGTGCCAGCAGTCGTTCCGGGACAGGGGCGAACACCGGGGAGCTGTTTTTT.

There are many counts of this clone. The chain carries TRBV20-1 and TRBJ1-5; a possible D gene is TRBD1 (5 bases). The CDR3 runs to 15 residues. V lost 2 bases and J 2 bases, leaving 13 bases between the germline ends. CDR1 is DFQATT and CDR2 is SNEGSKA in the germline V gene (reference sequence). DNA for the CDR3: TGCAGTGCTAGATGGGGGACTGCGGGCAATCAGCCCCAGCATTTT. Protein product: CSARWGTAGNQPQHF.

This clone was observed at least ten times. CDR3 nucleotide sequence: TGTGCCAGCAGGAATACTACAGGGCGAGGCGGCTACACCTTC. Its protein product is CASRNTTGRGGYTF. V gene TRBV7-8 combines with J gene TRBJ1-2, with D possibly being TRBD1 (6 bases). The CDR3 has 14 amino acids. V was clipped by 6 bases and J by 8 bases, with 19 bases between them. Germline V gene lookup returns CDR1 SGHVS and CDR2 FQNEAQ.

This clone was detected many times. The rearrangement joins TRBV29-1 to TRBJ1-2; 9 bases align to TRBD1. The J segment lost 3 bases and the V segment lost 6 bases, leaving 5 bases of the junction unmatched. The CDR3 extends over 13 amino acids. CDR1 is SQVTM and CDR2 is ANQGSEA in the germline V gene. This CDR3 is CSVTTGGDYGYTF. In DNA, the CDR3 is TGCAGCGTCACAACAGGGGGCGACTATGGCTACACCTTC.

There are many counts of this clone. V gene TRBV9 combines with J gene TRBJ2-3; the D gene could be TRBD1 or TRBD2 (6 bases each). V gave up 0 bases and J gave up 5 bases, with 10 bases separating them. CDR3 size: 14 residues. Germline values: CDR1 SGDLS, CDR2 YYNGEE. CDR3 DNA: TGTGCCAGCAGCGTAGCCCGGGGGCAAGATACGCAGTATTTT. Translating it yields CASSVARGQDTQYF.

By frequency in the sample, this clone is medium-sized. CDR3: CASSSGRGLNGELFF. The CDR3 nucleotides are TGTGCCAGCAGTTCGGGCAGGGGGCTTAACGGGGAGCTGTTTTTT. The V gene is TRBV6-1, the J gene TRBJ2-2; TRBD1 matches at 8 bases. The CDR3 has 15 residues. The V gene end was trimmed by 5 bases and the J gene end by 7 bases; junction bases not matched to a gene: 9. From germline, CDR1 is MNHNS and CDR2 SASEGT.

This clone was recorded at least ten times. This rearrangement joins TRBV27 to TRBJ2-7, with 12 bases identical to TRBD2. With 3 bases clipped from V and 3 bases from J, the junction kept 6 bases outside the gene matches. The CDR3 has 16 residues. The germline gives CDR1 MNHEY, CDR2 SMNVEV (reference sequence). This CDR3 is CASSLTSGSPHYEQYF. DNA for the CDR3: TGTGCCAGCAGTTTGACTAGCGGGAGCCCTCACTACGAGCAGTACTTC.

Only a few counts were recorded for this clone. The V call is TRBV2, the J call TRBJ2-1; no definite D call. The CDR3 has 15 residues. The germline gives CDR1 SNHLY, CDR2 FYNNEI. Trimming removed 1 base from V and 0 bases from J, with 7 bases in between. The CDR3 nucleotides read TGTGCCAGCAGTGAAGACCTTTACTCCTACAATGAGCAGTTCTTC. As protein: CASSEDLYSYNEQFF.

This clone rates as medium-sized (0.01 to 0.1%). This sequence joins TRBV27 and TRBJ1-1; D gene uncertain. This CDR3 comprises 11 residues. Deletions cut 8 bases from V and 5 bases from J, with 9 bases between. The germline V gene has CDR1 MNHEY and CDR2 SMNVEV (reference sequence). The CDR3 protein is CASVGQTEAFF. DNA for the CDR3: TGTGCCAGCGTTGGGCAAACTGAAGCTTTCTTT.

This clone is classed as medium-sized (0.01 to 0.1%). The chain joins TRBV2 to TRBJ2-1; 11 nucleotides line up with TRBD1. The CDR3 runs to 15 residues. CDR1 SNHLY and CDR2 FYNNEI come from the germline V gene. V lost 5 bases, J lost 6 bases, and 6 bases stayed unmatched. In nucleotides, the CDR3 is TGTGCCAGCAGTCAACCGGGACAGGGGGTCAATGAGCAGTTCTTC. This sequence encodes CASSQPGQGVNEQFF. Drawing the rest from reference TRBV2 and TRBJ2-1, the complete variable domain is EPEVTQTPSHQVTQMGQEVILRCVPISNHLYFYWYRQILGQKVEFLVSFYNNEISEKSEIFDDQFSVERPDGSNFTLKIRSTKLEDSAMYFCASSQPGQGVNEQFFGPGTRLTVL.

This clone was counted a few times. The J gene is TRBJ1-2, the V gene TRBV27; tentatively, D is TRBD1 (5 bases). The germline V and J ends were trimmed by 5 bases and 4 bases, with 14 bases remaining between them. Germline V gene sequence: CDR1 MNHEY, CDR2 SMNVEV (reference sequence). CDR3 length equals 14 residues. CDR3 nucleotide sequence: TGTGCCAGCAGTAGGGGCCACAACCTCTATGGCTACACCTTC. Its translation: CASSRGHNLYGYTF.

This clone was picked up many times. The genes are TRBV5-6 and TRBJ1-6, with 7 positions matching TRBD1. Germline V CDR1 and CDR2: SGHDT, YYEEEE. CDR3 length: 15 residues. The V and J ends lost 4 bases and 3 bases, in that order; junction bases with no gene match: 4. CDR3 DNA: TGTGCCAGCAGCCCCTACAGGGGCTATAATTCACCCCTCCACTTT. Translation gives CASSPYRGYNSPLHF.

The genes are TRBV5-1 and TRBJ2-1, with D possibly called TRBD1 or TRBD2 (5 bases each). The CDR3 is 15 amino acids. Trimming removed 1 base at V and 7 bases at J, with 15 bases between. In germline, CDR1 is SGHRS, CDR2 YFSETQ. CDR3 protein: CASSLKSGWGNEQFF. In DNA form, the CDR3 reads TGCGCCAGCAGCTTGAAATCGGGGTGGGGGAATGAGCAGTTCTTC.

In its sample, this clone was seen many times. The chain combines TRBV7-2 with TRBJ2-1; D is perhaps TRBD1 (6 bases). V was cut by 3 bases and J by 10 bases, with 13 bases left in between. The CDR3 spans 13 residues. Germline CDR1 reads SGHTA; CDR2 reads FQGNSA. The CDR3 sequence: CASSFAPGQEQFF. The CDR3 DNA sequence: TGTGCCAGCAGCTTTGCGCCGGGACAAGAGCAGTTCTTC.

The chain joins TRBV28 to TRBJ2-1; 8 positions agree with TRBD2. There are 17 residues in the CDR3. Germline V CDR1 and CDR2: MDHEN, SYDVKM. V shed 4 bases, J shed 8 bases, and the junction held 16 bases outside the gene matches. The DNA for the CDR3 is TGTGCCAGCAGTTCTTCCCAGGGTAGCGGGGTGAACGATGAGCAGTTCTTC. Amino acids: CASSSSQGSGVNDEQFF.

The rearrangement links TRBV20-1 to TRBJ2-1; 12 bases fit TRBD2. Germline loops: CDR1 DFQATT, CDR2 SNEGSKA (reference sequence). This CDR3 has 13 residues. With V trimmed by 6 bases and J by 8 bases, 5 bases remained unmatched. This chain's CDR3 is CSAKGLAGDEQFF. The DNA for the CDR3 is TGCAGTGCCAAGGGACTAGCGGGTGATGAGCAGTTCTTC.